The 25 T cell receptor beta chains below come from one sample, sequenced in a study of regulatory T cells in long-lasting Graves disease (dated by TCRdb to the early 2020s). The method behind the library was multiplex PCR. This sample was sequenced with an Illumina HiSeq 4000. TCR beta libraries were built with iRepertoire HTBI primers and Arm-PCR amplification of CDR3 regions. TCRdb took the public reads, trimmed them with fastp at Q25, ran MiXCR for clone calling and kept in-frame beta chains. Each CDR3 protein appears once, grouped with its most common genes and DNA. This sample is represented by 350,000 to 500,000 distinct CDR3 sequences; roughly 15% of them were singletons. The ten largest clones capture 20% to 25% of the sample. The sample's time point label, decoded: newly diagnosed GD, antithyroid drugs for less than 3 months. For both TCR sequencing and RNA sequencing, RNA was extracted from PBMCs in TRIzol.

The sample also formed part of further work on T cells in Graves' hyperthyroidism and ophthalmopathy.

The starting material was peripheral blood mononuclear cells (PBMCs), obtained at new diagnosis, from a patient treated with antithyroid drugs. Every receptor here comes from a woman aged 18-29 years with Graves disease. Donor details come from another sample of the same person, matched by shared clones.

This clonotype was detected ten times or more. V is TRBV27 and J is TRBJ2-1; D uncertain. Looked up from germline, CDR1 is MNHEY and CDR2 is SMNVEV (reference sequence). With 0 bases removed from V and 6 bases from J, the gap between germline ends came to 15 bases. The CDR3 has 16 amino acids. CDR3 residues: CASSLSSPAVGNEQFF. Here the CDR3 DNA reads TGTGCCAGCAGTTTATCGAGTCCCGCGGTCGGCAATGAGCAGTTCTTC.

This CDR3 is CSVDFRETQYF. CDR3 coding DNA: TGCAGCGTTGATTTCCGGGAGACCCAGTACTTC. The V and J genes are TRBV29-1 and TRBJ2-5; D uncertain. Trimming stripped 3 bases from V and 5 bases from J, with 7 bases between. Germline assignment: CDR1 SQVTM and CDR2 ANQGSEA. This CDR3 comprises 11 residues. The entire variable domain, with the rest obtained from reference TRBV29-1 and TRBJ2-5, is as follows: SAVISQKPSRDICQRGTSLTIQCQVDSQVTMMFWYRQQPGQSLTLIATANQGSEATYESGFVIDKFPISRPNLTFSTLTVSNMSPEDSSIYLCSVDFRETQYFGPGTRLLVL.

This clonotype has at least ten counts. The chain has TRBV9 and TRBJ2-5; D gene uncertain. The V gene lost 0 bases and the J gene lost 2 bases, with 8 bases spanning the gap. From germline, CDR1 is SGDLS and CDR2 YYNGEE. The CDR3 has 14 amino acids. The CDR3: CASSVEAAQETQYF. DNA of the CDR3: TGTGCCAGCAGCGTAGAGGCGGCTCAAGAGACCCAGTACTTC. The full variable domain, rest sourced from reference TRBV9 and TRBJ2-5, is DSGVTQTPKHLITATGQRVTLRCSPRSGDLSVYWYQQSLDQGLQFLIQYYNGEERAKGNILERFSAQQFPDLHSELNLSSLELGDSALYFCASSVEAAQETQYFGPGTRLLVL.

The V gene is TRBV9, the J gene TRBJ2-1; TRBD2 matches 11 bases. The CDR3 is 16 residues long. The germline V gene has CDR1 SGDLS and CDR2 YYNGEE. Unmatched junction bases numbered 9, after V lost 3 bases and J lost 7 bases. The CDR3 region is CASSGSLAGGPNEQFF. The CDR3 DNA follows: TGTGCCAGCAGCGGAAGCTTAGCGGGAGGGCCTAATGAGCAGTTCTTC.

This clonotype was seen a few times. This chain connects TRBV27 to TRBJ2-1; TRBD2 matches 9 bases. The CDR3 is made up of 17 amino acids. Germline lookup yields CDR1 MNHEY and CDR2 SMNVEV (reference sequence). After removal of 3 bases from V and 7 bases from J, the junction contained 13 bases not matched to a gene. This CDR3 reads CASSFFGAGGFTNEQFF. CDR3 sequence (DNA): TGTGCCAGCAGTTTTTTTGGCGCGGGAGGGTTTACGAATGAGCAGTTCTTC.

Regarding this clonotype: The junction departs from germline at one end; a sequencing error may be responsible. The chain carries TRBV5-1 and TRBJ2-1; possible D gene TRBD1, 6 bases. Germline assignment: CDR1 SGHRS and CDR2 YFSETQ. This CDR3 has 15 residues. CDR3 DNA sequence: TGTGCCAGCAGCTTAGGGGGTTGGATCGACAATGAGCAGTTCTTC. As protein: CASSLGGWIDNEQFF.

This clonotype was found a few times. This chain uses TRBV7-2 with TRBJ2-3; possible D gene TRBD1, 5 bases. The CDR3 consists of 13 residues. The germline V and J ends were trimmed by 3 bases and 6 bases, with 10 bases remaining between them. The germline CDR1 and CDR2 sequences are SGHTA and FQGNSA. The CDR3: CASSLGPVDTQYF. The CDR3 nucleotides read TGTGCCAGCAGCTTGGGGCCTGTGGATACGCAGTATTTT.

The chain has TRBV29-1 and TRBJ2-4; D remains unclear. Trimming took off 4 bases at V and 0 bases at J, with 4 bases between the two ends. The CDR3 loop spans 12 amino acids. Germline values: CDR1 SQVTM, CDR2 ANQGSEA. For the CDR3, the DNA is TGCAGCGTTGCTCTAGCCAAAAACATTCAGTACTTC. Translation: CSVALAKNIQYF.

This clonotype was found many times. V gene TRBV12-3 or TRBV12-4 combines with J gene TRBJ2-3; 8 bases fit TRBD2. The V gene end was trimmed by 6 bases and the J gene end by 1 base; junction bases not matched to a gene: 6. The CDR3 contains 15 residues. CDR3 DNA: TGTGCCAGCAGCCCAACTAGCGGAGGCACAGATACGCAGTATTTT. Its translation: CASSPTSGGTDTQYF.

This clonotype was seen at least ten times. This CDR3 is CASSPKTGVADSYNEQFF. The CDR3 bases are TGTGCCAGCAGCCCAAAAACGGGGGTAGCGGACTCCTACAATGAGCAGTTCTTC. This chain joins TRBV7-6 and TRBJ2-1, with a possible D match to TRBD2 (6 bases). The CDR3 extends over 18 amino acids. Germline lookup yields CDR1 SGHVS and CDR2 FNYEAQ. Trimming removed 5 bases at V and 0 bases at J, with 20 bases between.

In this sample, this clonotype turned up a few times. The rearrangement links TRBV19 to TRBJ2-1; D perhaps matches TRBD1 (6 bases). Germline CDR1 is LNHDA and CDR2 is SQIVND (reference sequence). V lost 5 bases, J lost 3 bases, and 17 bases lay in between. The CDR3 sequence is 16 residues long. The CDR3 DNA sequence: TGTGCCAGTAGTCCGCAAGCGAGGGGGAACTACAATGAGCAGTTCTTC. It translates to CASSPQARGNYNEQFF.

This clonotype was seen at least ten times. This chain joins TRBV5-1 and TRBJ2-1; 7 nucleotides line up with TRBD2. The V and J ends lost 1 base and 0 bases, in that order; junction bases with no gene match: 13. The CDR3 has 19 residues. Germline V gives CDR1 SGHRS, CDR2 YFSETQ. This chain's CDR3 is CASSLSAGAPQSSYNEQFF. CDR3 coding DNA: TGCGCCAGCAGCTTGTCGGCGGGAGCGCCCCAGAGCTCCTACAATGAGCAGTTCTTC.

The chain joins TRBV9 to TRBJ2-1, with 7 nucleotides matching TRBD1. This CDR3 has 15 amino acids. The germline CDR1 and CDR2 sequences are SGDLS and YYNGEE. V was clipped by 4 bases and J by 9 bases; unmatched bases: 13. The CDR3 DNA is TGTGCCAGCAGCCCTCGGGTAGGGGGCTCGAGTGAGCAGTTCTTC. This codes for CASSPRVGGSSEQFF.

This clonotype has more than one count but fewer than ten. This sequence joins TRBV7-2 and TRBJ1-6; maybe TRBD1 (6 bases). CDR1 SGHTA and CDR2 FQGNSA come from the germline V gene. Trimming cost V 3 bases and J 9 bases, with 15 bases left between them. The CDR3 length is 15 residues. The CDR3 coding sequence is TGTGCCAGCAGCTTCGAACCGGGACAAGGTTCACCCCTCCACTTT. It yields the protein CASSFEPGQGSPLHF.

Turning to this clonotype: It is likely a read error: a sequence one base away is far more abundant. The V and J genes are TRBV24-1 and TRBJ2-1; 10 bases map to TRBD1. This CDR3 contains 12 residues. Looked up from germline, CDR1 is KGHDR and CDR2 is SFDVKD. V shed 7 bases, J shed 10 bases, and the junction held 3 bases outside the gene matches. The DNA for the CDR3 is TGTGCCACCAGGACAGGGGGCTACGAGCAGTTCTTC. This translates into CATRTGGYEQFF.

This clonotype was seen ten or more times. Possible read error: a much larger clone is one base away. V gene TRBV7-8 combines with J gene TRBJ2-5; 8 nucleotides match TRBD2. Germline V CDR1 and CDR2: SGHVS, FQNEAQ. This CDR3 contains 15 residues. In DNA, the CDR3 is TGTGCCGGCAGCCCCGCGGGGGGCGCGTTCGGGACCCAGTACTTC. Encoded protein: CAGSPAGGAFGTQYF.

The chain uses TRBV25-1 and TRBJ2-3; tentatively, D is TRBD1 or TRBD2 (5 bases each). Trimming took 6 bases from V and 6 from J, leaving 31 bases between them. The CDR3 is 19 residues long. Germline CDR1 and CDR2: MGHDK and SYGVNS. The CDR3 is CASSRSPPGPGPRWDTQYF. The CDR3 DNA reads TGTGCCAGCAGCCGATCTCCACCGGGACCGGGTCCCCGGTGGGATACGCAGTATTTT.

This clonotype appeared many times. The V gene is TRBV27, the J gene TRBJ2-3; 8 bases are shared with TRBD1. From germline, CDR1 is MNHEY and CDR2 SMNVEV (reference sequence). V dropped 8 bases and J dropped 4; count of bases not matched to a gene: 8. The length of the CDR3 is 14 residues. This CDR3 reads CASHGAGGPDTQYF. As DNA, the CDR3 is TGTGCCAGCCATGGGGCAGGGGGCCCAGATACGCAGTATTTT.

This clonotype was picked up many times. The V and J genes are TRBV7-2 and TRBJ2-7, with 14 nucleotides matching TRBD2. With 5 bases clipped from V and 7 bases from J, the junction kept 13 bases outside the gene matches. Germline lookup yields CDR1 SGHTA and CDR2 FQGNSA. This CDR3 has 17 amino acids. The CDR3 protein is CASSQGTSGSWVREQYF. CDR3 DNA: TGTGCCAGCAGCCAGGGGACTAGCGGGAGTTGGGTGCGTGAGCAGTACTTC.

The chain couples TRBV9 to TRBJ2-1; 11 nucleotides align to TRBD2. The end of the DNA is better explained by TRBJ2-5, so the J call may be wrong. Germline V lookup: CDR1 SGDLS, CDR2 YYNGEE. The CDR3 contains 16 residues. The CDR3 sequence is CASSVDSGRAWETQYF. CDR3 bases: TGTGCCAGCAGCGTAGATAGCGGGAGGGCCTGGGAGACCCAGTACTTC.

The J gene is TRBJ2-7, the V gene TRBV20-1; 10 bases line up with TRBD1. The CDR3 consists of 15 residues. The germline V gene encodes CDR1 DFQATT and CDR2 SNEGSKA (reference sequence). Trimming took 5 bases from V and 2 from J; bases not matched to a gene: 9. The CDR3 DNA follows: TGCAGTGCTGGGAGACAGGGGGCAGGGACCTACGAGCAGTACTTC. Its protein product is CSAGRQGAGTYEQYF.

The chain links TRBV9 to TRBJ1-2, with no clear D. CDR1 SGDLS and CDR2 YYNGEE come from the germline V gene. This CDR3 is 14 amino acids long. V lost 2 bases and J lost 4, with 12 bases in between. In DNA, the CDR3 is TGTGCCAGCAGCGTCGCTCCCGGGGTCTATGGCTACACCTTC. It yields the protein CASSVAPGVYGYTF.

This clonotype was seen at least ten times. V usage is TRBV28 and J usage is TRBJ2-5; no clear D. CDR1 MDHEN and CDR2 SYDVKM come from the germline V gene. V lost 8 bases and J 5 bases, leaving 9 bases between the germline ends. The CDR3 loop spans 11 amino acids. CDR3 nucleotide sequence: TGTGCCAGCGTATACGGGGAGACCCAGTACTTC. This codes for CASVYGETQYF.

This clonotype was counted a few times. CDR3 region: CASRTELAIGYNEQFF. DNA of the CDR3: TGTGCCAGCAGAACAGAGCTGGCTATCGGTTACAATGAGCAGTTCTTC. J is TRBJ2-1 and V is TRBV27; D is ambiguous. CDR1 and CDR2 (germline): MNHEY, SMNVEV (reference sequence). V dropped 6 bases and J dropped 4 bases, with 19 bases sitting between them. The CDR3 spans 16 residues.

In its sample, this clonotype was seen a few times. CDR3 coding DNA: TGCGCCAGCAGCCCGACCCCGGTTGGGCGGTTCGAGACCCAGTACTTC. It yields the protein CASSPTPVGRFETQYF. The chain links TRBV5-1 to TRBJ2-5; no clear D gene. CDR3 length: 16 amino acids. Germline V gives CDR1 SGHRS, CDR2 YFSETQ. Trimming removed 4 bases at V and 5 bases at J, with 21 bases between.